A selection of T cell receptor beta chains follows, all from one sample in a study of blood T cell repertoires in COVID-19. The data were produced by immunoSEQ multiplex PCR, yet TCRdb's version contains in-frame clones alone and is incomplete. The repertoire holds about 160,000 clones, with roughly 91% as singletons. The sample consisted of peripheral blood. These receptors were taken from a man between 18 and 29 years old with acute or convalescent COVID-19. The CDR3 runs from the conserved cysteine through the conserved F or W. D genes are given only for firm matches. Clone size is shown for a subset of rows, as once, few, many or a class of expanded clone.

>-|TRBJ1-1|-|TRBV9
TGTGCCAGCAGCCCGCAGGGCAGGGCCACTGAAGCTTTCTTT
CASSPQGRATEAFF
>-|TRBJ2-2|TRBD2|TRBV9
TGTGCCAGCAGCGTACGGGGCGGGAGGGCCGCGAACACCGGGGAGCTGTTTTTT
CASSVRGGRAANTGELFF
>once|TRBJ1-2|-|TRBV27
TGTGCCAGCAGTTTGTTCAGGCCAACCGCTAACTATGGCTACACCTTC
CASSLFRPTANYGYTF
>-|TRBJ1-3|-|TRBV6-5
TGTGCCAGCAGTCCAGGGTTCTCCTCTGGAAACACCATATATTTT
CASSPGFSSGNTIYF
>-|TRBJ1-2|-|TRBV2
TGTGCCAGCAGTCTGGCAGGGGACCGCTATGGCTACACCTTC
CASSLAGDRYGYTF
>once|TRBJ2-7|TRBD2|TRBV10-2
TGCGCCAGCAGTTACAAACCGGACGGGACTAGGAGTACCCAACGCGAGCAGTACTTC
CASSYKPDGTRSTQREQYF
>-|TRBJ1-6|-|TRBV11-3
TGTGCCAGCAGCTTAGACCCTAACTCACCCCTCCACTTT
CASSLDPNSPLHF
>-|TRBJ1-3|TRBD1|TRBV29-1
TGCAGCGTTGAAATGGGGACAGGGTTCAGCTCTGGAAACACCATATATTTT
CSVEMGTGFSSGNTIYF
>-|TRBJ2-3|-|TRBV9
TGTGCCAGCAGCGTGTGGGGCAGTTTGGACTACACAGATACGCAGTATTTT
CASSVWGSLDYTDTQYF
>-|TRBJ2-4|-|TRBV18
TGTGCCAGCTCACCAGGAGGGTTCTTATTAGCCAAAAACATTCAGTACTTC
CASSPGGFLLAKNIQYF
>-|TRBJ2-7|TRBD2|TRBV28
TGTGCCAGTCGGACACCGGGACTAGCTTCCTACGAGCAGTACTTC
CASRTPGLASYEQYF
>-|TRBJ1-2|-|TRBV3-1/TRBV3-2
TGTGCCAGCAGCCAAGATACTCACAGGGTGTATGGCTACACCTTC
CASSQDTHRVYGYTF
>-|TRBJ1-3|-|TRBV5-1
TGCGCCAGTCGATTGACAGGTTCTTCTGGAAACACCATATATTTT
CASRLTGSSGNTIYF
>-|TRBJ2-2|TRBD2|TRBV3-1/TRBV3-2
TGTGCCAGCAGCCTGGCTAGCGGGAGATCCGGGGAGCTGTTTTTT
CASSLASGRSGELFF
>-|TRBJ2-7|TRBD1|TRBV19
TGTGCCAGTAGCTCCACCGGGACAGGGGGCTACGAGCAGTACTTC
CASSSTGTGGYEQYF
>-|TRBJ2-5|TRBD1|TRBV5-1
TGCGCCAGCAGCCCGGGACAGGGACAAGAGACCCAGTACTTC
CASSPGQGQETQYF
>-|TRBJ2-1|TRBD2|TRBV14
TGTGCCAGCAGCCTAGAAGGACTAGCGGGGAATGAGCAGTTCTTC
CASSLEGLAGNEQFF
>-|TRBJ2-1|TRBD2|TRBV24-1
TGTGCCACCAGTGACCCGGGACTAGCGGAAGAGCAGTTCTTC
CATSDPGLAEEQFF
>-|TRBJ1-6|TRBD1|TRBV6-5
TGTGCCAGCAGCCTTGTCGGGACAGGGAATTCACCCCTCCACTTT
CASSLVGTGNSPLHF
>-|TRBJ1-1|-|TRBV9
TGTGCCAGCAGCGTAATCCCAGGGCCCGGGACTGAAGCTTTCTTT
CASSVIPGPGTEAFF
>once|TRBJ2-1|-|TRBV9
TGTGCCAGCACCGATAGTGCGGGTACCTACAATGAGCAGTTCTTC
CASTDSAGTYNEQFF
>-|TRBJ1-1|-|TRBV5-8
TGTGCCAGCAGCGAGATAGGACAGATGAACACTGAAGCTTTCTTT
CASSEIGQMNTEAFF
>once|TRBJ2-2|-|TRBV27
TGTGCCAGCAGTTTATCCGTACGGTCAACCGGGGAGCTGTTTTTT
CASSLSVRSTGELFF
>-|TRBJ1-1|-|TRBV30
TGTGCCTGGACGGGGGGGACGAACACTGAAGCTTTCTTT
CAWTGGTNTEAFF
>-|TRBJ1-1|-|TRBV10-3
TGTGCCATCAGTGGCCCAGGGAACACTGAAGCTTTCTTT
CAISGPGNTEAFF
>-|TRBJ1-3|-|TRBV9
TGTGCCAGCAGCGTAGTGGAGGCTTACTCCTCTGGAAACACCATATATTTT
CASSVVEAYSSGNTIYF
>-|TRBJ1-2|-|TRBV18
TGTGCCAGCTCCAACAACAGGGCTGGCTATGGCTACACCTTC
CASSNNRAGYGYTF
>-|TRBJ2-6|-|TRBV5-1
TGCGCCAGCAGCTATGGGAGCCCCTCGGGGGGGGCCAACGTCCTGACTTTC
CASSYGSPSGGANVLTF
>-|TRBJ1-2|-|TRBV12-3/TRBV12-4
TGTGCCAGCAGCCTAACAGTTAACTATGGCTACACCTTC
CASSLTVNYGYTF
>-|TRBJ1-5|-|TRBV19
TGTGCCAGTAGTATACCGGGGGACGCAACCTCTAATCAGCCCCAGCATTTT
CASSIPGDATSNQPQHF
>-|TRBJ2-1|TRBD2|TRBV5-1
TGCGCCAGCAGCTTAGCGGGAGGGGACAATGAGCAGTTCTTC
CASSLAGGDNEQFF
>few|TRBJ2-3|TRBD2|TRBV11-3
TGTGCCAGCAGCTTAGGAGTTGGAGCGGGGGGCACAGATACGCAGTATTTT
CASSLGVGAGGTDTQYF
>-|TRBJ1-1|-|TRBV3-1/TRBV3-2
TGTGCCAGCAGCCAACGGGAGAACACTGAAGCTTTCTTT
CASSQRENTEAFF
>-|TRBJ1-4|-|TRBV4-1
TGCGCCAGCAGCCAAGTGGCAGGGTTGGGAAAACTGTTTTTT
CASSQVAGLGKLFF
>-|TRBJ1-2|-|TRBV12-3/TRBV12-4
TGTGCCAGCAGTTTACGGGAGGGAAATGGCTACACCTTC
CASSLREGNGYTF
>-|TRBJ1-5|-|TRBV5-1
TGCGCCAGCAGCTCTTCAGGGGCGGAAAATCAGCCCCAGCATTTT
CASSSSGAENQPQHF
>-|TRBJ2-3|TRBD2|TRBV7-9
TGTGCCAGCAGCCCACCTTTTCCGACTAGCGGACACACAGATACGCAGTATTTT
CASSPPFPTSGHTDTQYF
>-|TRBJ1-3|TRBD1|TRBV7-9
TGTGCCAGCAGCTTTGAGGGGACAGGGGTCACTGGAAACACCATATATTTT
CASSFEGTGVTGNTIYF
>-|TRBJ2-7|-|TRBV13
TGTGCCAGCAGCTCCCAAGAACAGGCCCCAGGGTACGAGCAGTACTTC
CASSSQEQAPGYEQYF
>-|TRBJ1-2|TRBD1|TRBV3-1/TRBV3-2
TGTGCCAGCAGCCCCATTGACAGGGTCGGCTATGGCTACACCTTC
CASSPIDRVGYGYTF
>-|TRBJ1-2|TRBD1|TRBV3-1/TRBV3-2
TGTGCCAGCAGCCAAGGAGACAGGGGAGCGAAAGGCTACACCTTC
CASSQGDRGAKGYTF
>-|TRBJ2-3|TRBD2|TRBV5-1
TGCGCCAGCAGCTTCGACCCGACTAGCGGGGGTACAGATACGCAGTATTTT
CASSFDPTSGGTDTQYF
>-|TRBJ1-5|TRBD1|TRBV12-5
TGTGCTAGTGGCGCATCCCGACAGGGGGGCAATCAGCCCCAGCATTTT
CASGASRQGGNQPQHF
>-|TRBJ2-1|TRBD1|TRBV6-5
TGTGCCAGCAGTTCGTCGACAGGGTGGAATGAGCAGTTCTTC
CASSSSTGWNEQFF
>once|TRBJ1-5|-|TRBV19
TGTGCCAGTAGCAAACCAATTGGGGGCCTTGGACAGCCCCAGCATTTT
CASSKPIGGLGQPQHF
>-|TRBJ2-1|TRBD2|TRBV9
TGTGCCAGCAGCGCTATCATCGGACTAGCGGGAGCCAATGAGCAGTTCTTC
CASSAIIGLAGANEQFF
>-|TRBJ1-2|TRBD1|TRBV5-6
TGTGCCAGCAGCCGGCCAGGGGGCGCGGGCTATGGCTACACCTTC
CASSRPGGAGYGYTF
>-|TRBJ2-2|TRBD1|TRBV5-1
TGCGCCAGCAGCTTGCGACAGGGGCGGAACACCGGGGAGCTGTTTTTT
CASSLRQGRNTGELFF
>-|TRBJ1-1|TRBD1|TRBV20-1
TGCAGTGCTCGACAGGGTGAAGCTTTCTTT
CSARQGEAFF
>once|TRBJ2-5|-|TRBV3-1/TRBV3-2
TGTGCCAGCAGCCAAGATGGTTGGGGCCGGGGGCAAGAGACCCAGTACTTC
CASSQDGWGRGQETQYF
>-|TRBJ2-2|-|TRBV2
TGTGCCAGCAGTGTCGATAGCGCGGGGTTTGCCGGGGAGCTGTTTTTT
CASSVDSAGFAGELFF
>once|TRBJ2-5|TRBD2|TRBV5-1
TGCGCCAGCAGCCTACTAGCGGCACAAGAGACCCAGTACTTC
CASSLLAAQETQYF
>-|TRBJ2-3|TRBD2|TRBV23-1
TGCGCCAGCAGTCATGGACTAGCGGGAGGAAGCACAGATACGCAGTATTTT
CASSHGLAGGSTDTQYF
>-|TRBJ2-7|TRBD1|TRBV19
TGTGCCAGTAGTCGCAGACAGGGGGCTAGCTACGAGCAGTACTTC
CASSRRQGASYEQYF
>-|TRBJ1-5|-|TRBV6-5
TGTGCCAGCAGTCCCGGGACAAATAGCAATCAGCCCCAGCATTTT
CASSPGTNSNQPQHF
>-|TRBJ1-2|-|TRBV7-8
TGTGCCAGCAGCTTGGACAAACTCTATGGCTACACCTTC
CASSLDKLYGYTF
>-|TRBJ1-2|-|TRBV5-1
TGCGCCAGCAGCGCGGGACGGATCTATGGCTACACCTTC
CASSAGRIYGYTF